This TCR beta chain was identified during a study of blood T cell repertoires in COVID-19. Study background: Some COVID-19 samples were acute and others convalescent; all came from the United States, Italy and Spain. T cells, B-cell-depleted T cells, or PBMCs supplied cDNA or gDNA.

The V end lost 5 bases, the J end lost 11 bases, and 18 bases lay between the germline ends. Germline CDR1 reads MDHEN; CDR2 reads SYDVKM. There are 13 residues in the CDR3. Authors' methods: Scientists estimated how many nucleated cells there were by amplifying reference gene primers. Generated by immunoSEQ multiplex PCR, the TCRdb table keeps only in-frame clones and is missing some. V, J and clone size are those of that table, while D and trimming were read from the DNA. The sample consists of approximately 150,000 clones, roughly 80% of them appearing once. Input material: peripheral blood. The genes are TRBV28 and TRBJ1-1; D ambiguous. The sequence was obtained from an elderly woman with acute or convalescent COVID-19. The CDR3: CASSLRRGNRAFF. Here the CDR3 DNA reads TGTGCCAGCAGTCTCCGTCGGGGAAACCGCGCTTTCTTT.